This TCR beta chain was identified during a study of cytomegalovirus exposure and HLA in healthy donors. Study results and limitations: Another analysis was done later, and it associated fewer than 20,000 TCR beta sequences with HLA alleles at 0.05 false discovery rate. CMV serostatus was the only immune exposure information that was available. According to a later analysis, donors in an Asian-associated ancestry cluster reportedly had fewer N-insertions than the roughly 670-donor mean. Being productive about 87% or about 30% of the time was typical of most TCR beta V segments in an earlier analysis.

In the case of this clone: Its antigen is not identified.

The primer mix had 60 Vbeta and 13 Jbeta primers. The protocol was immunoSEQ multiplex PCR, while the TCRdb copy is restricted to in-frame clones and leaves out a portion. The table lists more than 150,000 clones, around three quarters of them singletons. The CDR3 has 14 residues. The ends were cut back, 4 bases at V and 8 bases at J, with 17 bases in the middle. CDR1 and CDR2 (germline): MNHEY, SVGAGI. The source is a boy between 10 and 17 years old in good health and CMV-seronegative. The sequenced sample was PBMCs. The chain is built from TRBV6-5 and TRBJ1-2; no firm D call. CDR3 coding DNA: TGTGCCAGCAGTTCCCCCGCCAGGTTTGGCGGCTACACCTTC. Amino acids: CASSSPARFGGYTF.